The 17 T cell receptor beta chains below come from one sample, sequenced in a study of regulatory T cells in long-lasting Graves disease. Time point specified: persistent/refractory GD, antithyroid drugs over 5 years with positive TRAb. PBMC RNA was the source of the TCR library. Combining iRepertoire HTBI primers with Arm-PCR of CDR3 regions, the authors built TCR beta libraries. TCRdb re-derived calls from the multiplex PCR reads in MiXCR, one entry per CDR3 protein. Altogether fewer than 600,000 distinct CDR3 sequences are present, roughly 22% being singletons, with the ten largest covering approximately 14%. Source: peripheral blood mononuclear cells (PBMCs), taken when the disease was refractory, from a patient treated with antithyroid drugs. These receptors came from a female donor with Graves disease.

The V and J genes are TRBV15 and TRBJ1-2; D unresolved. V lost 2 bases to trimming and J lost 8 bases, with 15 bases between them. There are 14 residues in the CDR3. The germline V gene encodes CDR1 LNHNV and CDR2 YYDKDF (reference sequence). The CDR3: CATSRTGRARGYTF. For the CDR3, the DNA is TGTGCCACCAGCAGAACCGGGAGAGCGAGGGGCTACACCTTC.

The chain carries TRBV4-2 and TRBJ1-5; the D is unclear. V lost 1 base and J 2 bases, leaving 9 bases between the germline ends. This CDR3 comprises 15 residues. From germline, CDR1 is LGHNA and CDR2 YNFKEQ. The CDR3 sequence is CASSQAAPGNQPQHF. CDR3 DNA sequence: TGTGCCAGCAGCCAAGCGGCTCCAGGCAATCAGCCCCAGCATTTT.

This clonotype was seen repeatedly, ten times or more. The chain employs TRBV7-2 and TRBJ2-7, with 11 bases fitting TRBD2. The germline V gene encodes CDR1 SGHTA and CDR2 FQGNSA. The CDR3 extends over 15 amino acids. V shed 1 base and J 7 bases; nucleotides not matched to a gene: 6. CDR3 in DNA: TGTGCCAGCAGCTTAGGTAGCGGGGGGGCATGGGAGCAGTACTTC. Amino acids: CASSLGSGGAWEQYF.

This clonotype was counted a few times. V and J are TRBV29-1 and TRBJ1-2; 11 bases are a match to TRBD1. The ends lost 7 bases at V and 3 bases at J; junction bases unmatched: 10. The CDR3 is 15 residues long. Germline-derived CDR1 and CDR2 are SQVTM and ANQGSEA. The CDR3 loop reads CSAGTGGDRDYGYTF. The CDR3 DNA reads as TGCAGCGCTGGGACAGGGGGTGATAGGGACTATGGCTACACCTTC.

This chain uses TRBV5-1 with TRBJ2-5; tentative D call: TRBD2 (6 bases). V was clipped by 6 bases and J by 2 bases, with 17 bases between them. Germline CDR1 reads SGHRS; CDR2 reads YFSETQ. The CDR3 has 15 amino acids. CDR3 protein: CASTERVRAQETQYF. CDR3 coding DNA: TGCGCCAGCACGGAGCGGGTACGGGCGCAAGAGACCCAGTACTTC.

This clonotype came up many times. The chain's CDR3 is CASSEADRADTGELFF. CDR3 DNA: TGTGCCAGCAGTGAAGCCGACAGGGCCGACACCGGGGAGCTGTTTTTT. The V call is TRBV2, the J call TRBJ2-2; 7 bases are shared with TRBD1. V was pared by 0 bases and J by 3 bases, with 4 bases of the junction left unmatched. Germline assignment: CDR1 SNHLY and CDR2 FYNNEI. This CDR3 region has 16 residues.

This clonotype was counted a few times. In DNA, the CDR3 is TGTGCCAGCAGCTTATCGGCTAGCGGGAGTTCAATTTCCTACGAGCAGTACTTC. Translated, it gives CASSLSASGSSISYEQYF. This chain links TRBV7-3 with TRBJ2-7; 10 positions agree with TRBD2. The germline gives CDR1 SGHTA, CDR2 FQGTGA. Trimming cost V 2 bases and J 1 base; bases outside gene matches: 11. This CDR3 is 18 amino acids long. Supplemented by reference TRBV7-3 and TRBJ2-7, the full variable domain reads GAGVSQTPSNKVTEKGKYVELRCDPISGHTALYWYRQSLGQGPEFLIYFQGTGAADDSGLPNDRFFAVRPEGSVSTLKIQRTERGDSAVYLCASSLSASGSSISYEQYFGPGTRLTVT.

As regards this clonotype: It may be a read error: a sequence one base away is much more abundant. The rearrangement links TRBV6-2 or TRBV6-3 to TRBJ1-1; D gene uncertain. Germline lookup yields CDR1 MNHEY and CDR2 SVGEGT. The CDR3 runs to 13 residues. CDR3 residues: CACSLGQSREAFF. CDR3 coding DNA: TGTGCCTGCAGTTTAGGGCAGTCGAGAGAAGCTTTCTTT.

The chain couples TRBV20-1 to TRBJ1-6; 9 bases align to TRBD1. This CDR3 is 15 amino acids long. Germline assignment: CDR1 DFQATT and CDR2 SNEGSKA (reference sequence). V shed 1 base, J shed 5 bases, and the junction held 3 bases outside the gene matches. The CDR3 coding sequence is TGCAGTGCTAGAGGGGACAGGGTAGATAATTCACCCCTCCACTTT. This gives the protein CSARGDRVDNSPLHF.

This clonotype came up a few times. Here the CDR3 reads CAWSKAATETQYF. The CDR3 region has the DNA TGTGCCTGGAGTAAGGCAGCGACAGAGACCCAGTACTTC. The chain has TRBV30 and TRBJ2-5; D is ambiguous. CDR3 length: 13 amino acids. Germline assignment: CDR1 GTSNPN and CDR2 SVGIG (reference sequence). The germline V and J ends were trimmed by 2 bases and 4 bases, with 11 bases remaining between them.

This clonotype was seen repeatedly, ten times or more. The chain recombines TRBV28 with TRBJ2-7; 9 bases are shared with TRBD1. Per the germline V gene, CDR1 is MDHEN and CDR2 is SYDVKM. J gave up 5 bases and V 5 bases, and 7 bases lay outside the gene matches. The CDR3 sequence is 14 residues long. The chain's CDR3 is CASSRGTGIHEQYF. The CDR3 bases are TGTGCCAGCAGTCGCGGGACAGGGATACACGAGCAGTACTTC.

Notes on this clonotype: It is likely a read error: a sequence one base away is far more abundant. The chain links TRBV9 to TRBJ2-7, with 7 positions matching TRBD1. The CDR3 is 12 amino acids. After removal of 3 bases from V and 6 bases from J, the junction contained 3 bases not matched to a gene. Per germline, CDR1 SGDLS and CDR2 YYNGEE. For the CDR3, the DNA is TGTGCCAGCAGCGAACAGGGGTGCGAGCAGTACTTC. This sequence encodes CASSEQGCEQYF.

This chain joins TRBV7-3 and TRBJ1-1, with D unclear. CDR1 and CDR2 (germline): SGHTA, FQGTGA. V was trimmed by 5 bases and J by 2 bases, leaving 12 bases between them. The CDR3 extends over 14 amino acids. The CDR3 DNA reads TGTGCCAGCAGCCTCACCAGCCTAAACACTGAAGCTTTCTTT. This gives the protein CASSLTSLNTEAFF. Full variable domain (missing parts from reference TRBV7-3 and TRBJ1-1): GAGVSQTPSNKVTEKGKYVELRCDPISGHTALYWYRQSLGQGPEFLIYFQGTGAADDSGLPNDRFFAVRPEGSVSTLKIQRTERGDSAVYLCASSLTSLNTEAFFGQGTRLTVV.

The V and J genes are TRBV6-2 or TRBV6-3 and TRBJ1-3; D perhaps matches TRBD1 (5 bases). Trimming removed 6 bases at V and 4 bases at J, with 22 bases between. The CDR3 consists of 17 residues. Germline loops: CDR1 MNHEY, CDR2 SVGEGT. In DNA form, the CDR3 reads TGTGCCAGCAGCTCCCTGGATGGGGGACTGATCGGAAACACCATATATTTT. Translated: CASSSLDGGLIGNTIYF.

Remarks on this clonotype: Just one base apart from a much larger clone, this may be a read error. This chain joins TRBV6-1 and TRBJ1-5; tentative D call: TRBD1 (6 bases). The V gene lost 6 bases and the J gene lost 10 bases, with 16 bases spanning the gap. The CDR3 extends over 13 amino acids. The V gene's germline CDR1 is MNHNS and CDR2 SASEGT. The CDR3 loop reads CASSLAGVEPQHF. In DNA, the CDR3 is TGTGCCAGCAGCTTAGCAGGGGTTGAACCCCAGCATTTT.

This clonotype was seen ten or more times. J is TRBJ2-2 and V is TRBV12-3 or TRBV12-4; D is perhaps TRBD1 (6 bases). V dropped 8 bases and J dropped 5 bases, with 12 bases sitting between them. The length of the CDR3 is 13 residues. The CDR3 sequence is CASGRGETGELFF. In DNA, the CDR3 is TGTGCCAGCGGCAGGGGTGAGACCGGGGAGCTGTTTTTT.

This clonotype has ten or more counts. CDR3 amino acids: CASSLRLAEETQYF. The CDR3 DNA reads as TGTGCCAGCAGCTTACGACTAGCGGAAGAGACCCAGTACTTC. V usage is TRBV7-2 and J usage is TRBJ2-5, with TRBD2 matching 9 bases. J was trimmed by 3 bases and V by 2 bases; bases with no gene match: 1. This CDR3 spans 14 amino acids. The germline gives CDR1 SGHTA, CDR2 FQGNSA.